This entry is about one TCR beta chain. The target antigen is unknown. Clones were read by immunoSEQ multiplex PCR, and TCRdb kept only the in-frame ones, dropping some. The repertoire holds roughly 100,000 clones, with 88% as singletons. This specimen comes from a study of T cell responses to AZD1222 COVID-19 vaccine. Whole-study findings and limits: Mostly white British, mostly female donors; authors suggested clonal diversity may be underestimated.

This specimen consisted of peripheral blood, obtained on day 0 of AZD1222 vaccination. This sequence originates from an adult in good health.

This CDR3 reads CASSPDRHQQPQHF. Written as DNA, the CDR3 is TGTGCCAGCAGCCCCGACAGGCACCAACAGCCCCAGCATTTT. V and J are TRBV11-2 and TRBJ1-5; perhaps TRBD1 as D (6 bases). This CDR3 spans 14 amino acids. The ends were cut back, 5 bases at V and 7 bases at J, with 15 bases in the middle. Germline V gives CDR1 SGHAT, CDR2 FQNNGV.